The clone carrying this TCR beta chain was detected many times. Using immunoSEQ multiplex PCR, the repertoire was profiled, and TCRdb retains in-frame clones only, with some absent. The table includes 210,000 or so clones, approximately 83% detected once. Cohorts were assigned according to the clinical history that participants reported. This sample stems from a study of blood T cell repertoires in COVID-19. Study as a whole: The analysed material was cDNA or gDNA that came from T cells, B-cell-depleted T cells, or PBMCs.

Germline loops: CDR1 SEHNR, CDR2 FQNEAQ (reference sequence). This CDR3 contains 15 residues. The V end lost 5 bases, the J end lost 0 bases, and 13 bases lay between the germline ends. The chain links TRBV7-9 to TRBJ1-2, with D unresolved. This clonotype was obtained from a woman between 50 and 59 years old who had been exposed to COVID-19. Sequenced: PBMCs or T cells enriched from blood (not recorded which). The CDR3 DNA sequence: TGTGCCAGCAGCCCCGGGAGTGCTGCTAACTATGGCTACACCTTC. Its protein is CASSPGSAANYGYTF.